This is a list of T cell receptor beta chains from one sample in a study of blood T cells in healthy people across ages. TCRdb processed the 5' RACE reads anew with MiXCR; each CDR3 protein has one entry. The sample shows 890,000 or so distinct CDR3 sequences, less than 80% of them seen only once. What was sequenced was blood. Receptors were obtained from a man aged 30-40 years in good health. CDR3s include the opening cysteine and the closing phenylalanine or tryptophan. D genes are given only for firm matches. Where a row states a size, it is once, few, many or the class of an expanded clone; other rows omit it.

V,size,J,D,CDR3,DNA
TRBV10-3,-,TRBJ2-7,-,CAISTTGGDEQYF,TGTGCCATCAGCACAACAGGGGGGGACGAGCAGTACTTC
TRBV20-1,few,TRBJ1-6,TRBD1,CSARTGQNSPLHF,TGCAGTGCTCGGACAGGGCAGAATTCACCCCTCCACTTT
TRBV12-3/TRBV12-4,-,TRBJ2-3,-,CASSLFSSHLNTDTQYF,TGTGCCAGCAGTTTGTTTTCCTCGCACTTAAACACAGATACGCAGTATTTT
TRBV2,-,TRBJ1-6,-,CASRGPGNSPLHF,TGTGCCAGCAGGGGACCGGGTAATTCACCCCTCCACTTT
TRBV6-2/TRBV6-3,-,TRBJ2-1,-,CASSYRFGRDRDNEQFF,TGTGCCAGCAGTTACAGGTTCGGTAGGGACCGTGACAATGAGCAGTTCTTC
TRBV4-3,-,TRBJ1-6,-,CASSLGLGERGSPLHF,TGCGCCAGCAGCCTCGGGTTAGGGGAGAGGGGGTCACCCCTCCACTTT
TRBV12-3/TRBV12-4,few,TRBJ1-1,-,CASRIRAGGNTEAFF,TGTGCCAGCAGAATAAGGGCTGGGGGAAACACTGAAGCTTTCTTT
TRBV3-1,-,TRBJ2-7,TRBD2,CASSPLRRASGSSYEQYF,TGTGCCAGCAGCCCCCTTCGTAGGGCTAGCGGGTCGTCCTACGAGCAGTACTTC
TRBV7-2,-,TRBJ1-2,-,CASSLFDSYGYTF,TGTGCCAGCAGCTTATTCGATTCCTATGGCTACACCTTC
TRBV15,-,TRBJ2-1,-,CATSTRPPRVLLDNEQFF,TGTGCCACCAGCACTCGTCCCCCCAGGGTCCTCCTTGACAATGAGCAGTTCTTC
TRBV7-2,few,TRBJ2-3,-,CASSYTSGTDTQYF,TGTGCCAGCAGCTATACGTCGGGCACAGATACGCAGTATTTT
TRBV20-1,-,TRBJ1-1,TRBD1,CSARDWDRMFMNTEAFF,TGCAGTGCTAGAGATTGGGACAGGATGTTCATGAACACTGAAGCTTTCTTT
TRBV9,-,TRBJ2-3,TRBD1,CASRTLETGGIDTQYF,TGTGCCAGCAGGACCTTGGAGACAGGGGGCATAGATACGCAGTATTTT
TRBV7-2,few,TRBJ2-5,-,CASSFRGRQNQETQYF,TGTGCCAGCAGCTTCCGTGGTCGACAAAACCAAGAGACCCAGTACTTC
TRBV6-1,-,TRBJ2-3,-,CASSEAFFTDTQYF,TGTGCCAGCAGTGAAGCGTTTTTCACAGATACGCAGTATTTT
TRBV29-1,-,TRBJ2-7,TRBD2,CSVVGLAGDFYEQYF,TGCAGCGTCGTGGGGCTAGCGGGGGATTTCTACGAGCAGTACTTC
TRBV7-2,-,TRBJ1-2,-,CASTKITGSYGYTF,TGTGCCAGCACCAAGATAACAGGTTCCTATGGCTACACCTTC
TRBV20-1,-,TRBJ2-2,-,CSARDLRGHTGELFF,TGCAGTGCTAGAGATCTGCGAGGCCACACCGGGGAGCTGTTTTTT
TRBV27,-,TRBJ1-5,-,CASSPRGEGLGPQHF,TGTGCCAGCAGTCCCCGGGGGGAGGGGCTGGGGCCCCAGCATTTT
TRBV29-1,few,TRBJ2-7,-,CSVEDQDGAYEQYF,TGCAGCGTTGAAGACCAGGACGGAGCCTACGAGCAGTACTTC
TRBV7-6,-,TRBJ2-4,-,CASSSEGTLGLNIQYF,TGTGCCAGCAGCTCCGAAGGGACCCTGGGGTTAAACATTCAGTACTTC
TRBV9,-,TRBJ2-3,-,CASSVGTVGAAQYF,TGTGCCAGCAGCGTAGGCACGGTGGGAGCGGCGCAGTATTTT
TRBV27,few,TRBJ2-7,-,CASSLRGPPQAYEQYF,TGTGCCAGCAGTCTAAGGGGCCCACCCCAAGCCTACGAGCAGTACTTC
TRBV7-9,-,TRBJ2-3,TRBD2,CASSLATSGATDTQYF,TGTGCCAGCAGCTTAGCGACTAGCGGGGCCACAGATACGCAGTATTTT
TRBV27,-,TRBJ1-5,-,CASSVSRFKPQHF,TGTGCCAGCAGTGTAAGCAGGTTCAAGCCCCAGCATTTT
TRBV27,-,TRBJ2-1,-,CASSLNRNNNEQFF,TGTGCCAGTAGTTTAAATCGAAATAACAATGAGCAGTTCTTC
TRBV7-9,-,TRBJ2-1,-,CALLTSYNEQFF,TGTGCCTTATTGACTTCCTACAATGAGCAGTTCTTC
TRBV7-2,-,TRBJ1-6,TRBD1,CASSGQAYLNSPLHF,TGTGCCAGCAGCGGACAGGCCTACCTAAATTCACCCCTCCACTTT
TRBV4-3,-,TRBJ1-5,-,CASSQDWGADQPQHF,TGCGCCAGCAGCCAAGATTGGGGGGCCGATCAGCCCCAGCATTTT
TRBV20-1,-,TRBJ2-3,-,CSARRRGPDTQYF,TGCAGTGCTAGACGTCGGGGGCCAGATACGCAGTATTTT
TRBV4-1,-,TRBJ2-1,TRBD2,CASSQMGRGASVDEQFF,TGCGCCAGCAGCCAAATGGGGCGGGGGGCATCAGTAGATGAGCAGTTCTTC
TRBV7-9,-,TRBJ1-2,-,CASSSLWNYGYTF,TGTGCCAGCAGCTCGCTGTGGAACTATGGCTACACCTTC
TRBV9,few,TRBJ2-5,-,CASSVGAGKGTQYF,TGTGCCAGCAGCGTAGGGGCAGGGAAAGGGACCCAGTACTTC
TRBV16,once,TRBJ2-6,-,CASGTALGANVLTF,TGTGCCAGCGGAACTGCACTTGGGGCCAACGTCCTGACTTTC
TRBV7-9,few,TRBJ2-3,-,CASSLARGDTDTQYF,TGTGCCAGCAGCTTAGCGCGGGGTGACACAGATACGCAGTATTTT
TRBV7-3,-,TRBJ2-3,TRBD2,CASSKGLAGVGTDTQYF,TGTGCCAGCAGCAAAGGACTAGCGGGGGTGGGCACAGATACGCAGTATTTT
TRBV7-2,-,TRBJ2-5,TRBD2,CASSLGVAGGQETQYF,TGTGCCAGCAGCTTGGGGGTAGCGGGGGGGCAAGAGACCCAGTACTTC
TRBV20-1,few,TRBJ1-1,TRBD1,CSAQGARNTEAFF,TGCAGTGCTCAGGGGGCGCGGAACACTGAAGCTTTCTTT
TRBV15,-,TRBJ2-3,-,CATSSFPQGSDTQYF,TGTGCCACCAGCAGCTTCCCCCAAGGTTCAGATACGCAGTATTTT
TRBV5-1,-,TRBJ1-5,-,CASSLDIGYQPQHF,TGCGCCAGCAGCTTGGACATAGGGTATCAGCCCCAGCATTTT
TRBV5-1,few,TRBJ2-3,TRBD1,CASSLGTGGASDTQYF,TGCGCCAGCAGCTTGGGGACAGGGGGCGCCTCAGATACGCAGTATTTT
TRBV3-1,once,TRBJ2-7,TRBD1,CASSQLPGTGGTYEQYF,TGTGCCAGCAGCCAACTCCCCGGGACAGGGGGAACCTACGAGCAGTACTTC
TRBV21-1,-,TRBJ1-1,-,CASSKGERRMNTEAFF,TGTGCCAGCAGCAAAGGCGAACGGCGCATGAACACTGAAGCTTTCTTT
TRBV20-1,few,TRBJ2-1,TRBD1,CSVLIRDRAYNEQFF,TGCAGTGTTCTTATCCGGGACAGGGCCTACAATGAGCAGTTCTTC
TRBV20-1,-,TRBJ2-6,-,CSARDLGTLAGANVLTF,TGCAGTGCTAGAGATCTTGGAACACTCGCTGGGGCCAACGTCCTGACTTTC
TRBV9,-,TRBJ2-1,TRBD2,CASSDRLASEQFF,TGTGCCAGCAGCGACCGACTAGCAAGTGAGCAGTTCTTC
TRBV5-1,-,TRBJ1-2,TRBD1,CASRQGATNYGYTF,TGCGCCAGCCGCCAGGGGGCTACTAACTATGGCTACACCTTC
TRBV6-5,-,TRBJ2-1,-,CASSYSSAGSSYNEQFF,TGTGCCAGCAGTTACTCATCCGCGGGGAGCTCCTACAATGAGCAGTTCTTC
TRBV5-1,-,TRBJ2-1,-,CASSLLVQGNNEQFF,TGCGCCAGCAGCTTGCTCGTGCAGGGGAACAATGAGCAGTTCTTC
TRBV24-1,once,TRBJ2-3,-,CATKGELTDTQYF,TGTGCCACCAAGGGGGAGCTGACAGATACGCAGTATTTT
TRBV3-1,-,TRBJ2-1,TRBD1,CASSQDRDTGGRDEQFF,TGTGCCAGCAGCCAAGATAGGGACACAGGGGGCAGGGATGAGCAGTTCTTC
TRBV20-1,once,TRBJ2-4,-,CSAIDSLRSKYF,TGCAGTGCTATCGACAGCCTGCGGAGCAAGTACTTC
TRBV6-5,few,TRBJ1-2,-,CASIDTTGYTF,TGTGCCAGCATCGACACCACCGGCTACACCTTC
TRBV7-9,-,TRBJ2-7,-,CASSPSGTSYYEQYF,TGTGCCAGCAGCCCATCCGGGACATCTTACTACGAGCAGTACTTC